This T cell receptor beta chain was captured by sequencing in a study of CD8 T cells in Susac syndrome. Concerning this clonotype itself: The antigen is unknown.

CDR1 is SGHNT and CDR2 is YYREEE in the germline V gene (reference sequence). This CDR3 comprises 15 residues. The germline V and J ends were trimmed by 4 bases and 4 bases, with 15 bases remaining between them. When the RNA was reverse transcribed, random hexamers were used with an input of roughly 0.45 to 1 ug. TCRdb called the immunoSEQ multiplex PCR reads again in MiXCR, with one record for every CDR3 protein. The sample lists about 90,000 distinct CDR3 sequences; 95% to 97% were seen once. Study-wide results and caveats: The peak of CD8+ clonal expansion in Susac was seen in TEMRA cells and active patients.

The sequence was obtained from a human donor with Susac syndrome. The rearrangement links TRBV5-4 to TRBJ2-1; maybe TRBD2 (6 bases). The sequencing sample was made of CD8+ T cells from PBMCs. The CDR3 DNA follows: TGTGCCAGCAGCCTGGCTAGCGCAGGATACAATGAGCAGTTCTTC. This codes for CASSLASAGYNEQFF.